This T cell receptor (beta chain) was sequenced for a study of blood T cell repertoires in COVID-19. Germline lookup yields CDR1 LNHDA and CDR2 SQIVND (reference sequence). CDR3 length: 14 residues. J was trimmed by 7 bases and V by 5 bases; bases with no gene match: 10. The method was immunoSEQ multiplex PCR; TCRdb's version includes in-frame clones alone and lacks a portion of them. This table holds some 120,000 clones, approximately 80% found once. The chain carries TRBV19 and TRBJ1-2, with 7 bases identical to TRBD1. Sample: peripheral blood. The TCR comes from a human donor in a cohort sampled during active COVID-19. CDR3 sequence reads: CASSPGPPGGGYTF. CDR3 coding DNA: TGTGCCAGTAGTCCCGGACCCCCAGGGGGTGGCTACACCTTC.